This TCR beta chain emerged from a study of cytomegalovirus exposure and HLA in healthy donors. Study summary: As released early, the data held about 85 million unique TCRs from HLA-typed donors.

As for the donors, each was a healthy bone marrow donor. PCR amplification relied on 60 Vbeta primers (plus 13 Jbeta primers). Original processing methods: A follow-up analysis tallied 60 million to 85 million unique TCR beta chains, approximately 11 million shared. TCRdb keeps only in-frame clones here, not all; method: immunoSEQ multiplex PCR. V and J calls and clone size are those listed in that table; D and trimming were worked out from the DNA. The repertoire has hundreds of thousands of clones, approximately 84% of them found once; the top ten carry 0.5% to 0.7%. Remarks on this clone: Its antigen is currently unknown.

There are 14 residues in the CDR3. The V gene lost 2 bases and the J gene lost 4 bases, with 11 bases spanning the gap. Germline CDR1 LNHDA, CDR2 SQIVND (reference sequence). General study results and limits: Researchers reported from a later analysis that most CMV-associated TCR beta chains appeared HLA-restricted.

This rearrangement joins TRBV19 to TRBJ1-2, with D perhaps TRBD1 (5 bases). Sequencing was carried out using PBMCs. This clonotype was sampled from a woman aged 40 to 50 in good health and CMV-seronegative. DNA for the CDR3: TGTGCCAGTAGTATATGGCAGGGCCCCTATGGCTACACCTTC. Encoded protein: CASSIWQGPYGYTF.